The clone carrying this T cell receptor (beta chain) was detected a few times. Its target is not known. The length of the CDR3 is 13 residues. Germline CDR1 and CDR2: GTSNPN and SVGIG (reference sequence). V lost 6 bases to trimming and J lost 4 bases; unmatched junction nucleotides: 9. This record comes from a study of beta chain features in type 1 diabetes. General study findings and limits: Reduced insertions and increased deletions marked VDJ junctions in type 1 diabetes patients. Type 1 diabetes patients had TCRB CDR3s that were shorter (moderately but significantly so) in all four CD4+ subsets.

What was sequenced were expressed TCRB transcripts, since all of the isolated RNA had been reverse transcribed. Only in-frame clones appear in the TCRdb table, and some are missing; sequencing was by immunoSEQ multiplex PCR. The sample carries 250,000 to 300,000 clones, 13% to 15% recorded once. V usage is TRBV30 and J usage is TRBJ2-7, with 7 nucleotides matching TRBD1. Sequencing used naive CD4+ T cells from blood. This receptor was obtained from a man younger than 45 with type 1 diabetes. CDR3 in amino acids: CACARDSPYEQYF. The CDR3 DNA sequence: TGTGCCTGCGCACGGGACAGTCCATACGAGCAGTACTTC.